The 6 T cell receptor beta chains in this list originate from one sample, sequenced in a study of blood T cells in healthy people across ages. Next came a second PCR, run for roughly 6 to 11 cycles, which used a sample-barcoded 5' primer along with a J-beta primer mix. TCRdb re-derived calls from the 5' RACE reads in MiXCR, one entry per CDR3 protein. The table has fewer than 1,200,000 distinct CDR3 sequences, roughly a quarter seen once; the top ten hold around 0.75%. The sample also formed part of further work on T cells of mothers and their children.

The specimen sequenced was blood. The receptors shown here come from a girl aged 2-10 years in good health.

In its sample, this clonotype was seen a few times. CDR3 residues: CASSFVAAGRLHEQYF. In nucleotides, the CDR3 is TGTGCCAGCAGTTTCGTCGCTGCGGGGAGGCTACACGAGCAGTACTTC. This chain links TRBV6-2 or TRBV6-3 with TRBJ2-7; TRBD2 might be the D (6 bases). Germline assignment: CDR1 MNHEY and CDR2 SVGEGT. V shed 4 bases and J shed 5 bases, with 21 bases lying between them. The CDR3 totals 16 residues.

This clonotype has only a few counts. The chain uses TRBV7-2 and TRBJ2-7; 7 positions match TRBD2. The germline gives CDR1 SGHTA, CDR2 FQGNSA. The CDR3 sequence is 15 residues long. V dropped 1 base and J dropped 9; count of bases not matched to a gene: 12. CDR3 region: CASSLVGGGSSGQYF. As DNA, the CDR3 is TGTGCCAGCAGCTTAGTGGGGGGAGGGTCTTCTGGGCAGTACTTC.

The rearrangement uses TRBV9 and TRBJ2-7; the D call may be TRBD1 or TRBD2 (5 bases each). This CDR3 comprises 14 residues. Trimming removed 1 base from V and 3 bases from J, with 11 bases in between. The germline gives CDR1 SGDLS, CDR2 YYNGEE. The DNA of the CDR3 is TGTGCCAGCAGCGTATGGGGCGAGGGCTACGAGCAGTACTTC. It encodes CASSVWGEGYEQYF.

The chain employs TRBV5-6 and TRBJ2-7; 11 nucleotides line up with TRBD1. CDR1 is SGHDT, CDR2 YYEEEE, per germline. CDR3 length equals 16 residues. The V and J ends lost 0 bases and 4 bases, in that order; junction bases with no gene match: 6. CDR3 nucleotides: TGTGCCAGCAGCTTGGGGACAGGGGGCATAGTATACGAGCAGTACTTC. It encodes CASSLGTGGIVYEQYF.

This chain links TRBV10-3 with TRBJ2-5, with D perhaps matching TRBD1 (5 bases). This CDR3 is 15 amino acids long. CDR1 ENHRY and CDR2 SYGVKD come from the germline V gene. V lost 4 bases to trimming and J lost 5 bases, with 17 bases between them. CDR3 protein: CAISGIQGRVETQYF. CDR3 DNA: TGTGCCATCAGTGGAATCCAGGGAAGAGTTGAGACCCAGTACTTC.

This clonotype turned up a few times. V is TRBV20-1 and J is TRBJ2-5; possibly TRBD1 for D (5 bases). TRBJ2-7 explains the end of the DNA better; the J call may be wrong. CDR1 DFQATT and CDR2 SNEGSKA come from the germline V gene (reference sequence). The length of the CDR3 is 12 residues. DNA of the CDR3: TGCAGTGCTACCGACAGACCCTACGAGCAGTACTTC. Translating it yields CSATDRPYEQYF.